These 2 T cell receptor beta chains originate from one sample sequenced in a study of T-cell reconstitution after alpha-beta-depleted transplantation in children. Unique molecular identifiers were built into the TCRbeta library. MiXCR, applied by TCRdb to the PCR reads, yields one record per CDR3 protein. The sample gives 480,000 or so distinct CDR3 sequences, roughly a tenth of which show up once; roughly 2% is in the top ten. This specimen was PBMCs, taken before TCRalphabeta/CD19-depleted stem cell transplant. The receptors derive from a child aged 2 to 15 with inherited bone marrow failure, due to receive a stem cell transplant.

The sample holds many counts of this clonotype. The rearrangement joins TRBV29-1 to TRBJ2-1, with D perhaps TRBD2 (5 bases). Trimming cost V 4 bases and J 0 bases, with 16 bases left between them. CDR1 is SQVTM, CDR2 ANQGSEA, per germline. The CDR3 contains 16 residues. The CDR3: CSVGTQVRPSYNEQFF. The CDR3 region has the DNA TGCAGCGTTGGGACTCAGGTGCGCCCCTCCTACAATGAGCAGTTCTTC.

This clonotype turned up a few times. The chain has TRBV30 and TRBJ2-7, with a possible D match to TRBD1 (6 bases). The CDR3 spans 13 residues. Germline V lookup: CDR1 GTSNPN, CDR2 SVGIG (reference sequence). V shed 2 bases and J shed 5 bases, with 13 bases lying between them. CDR3 amino acids: CAWSRQALHEQYF. Written as DNA, the CDR3 is TGTGCCTGGAGTCGACAGGCTCTCCACGAGCAGTACTTC.